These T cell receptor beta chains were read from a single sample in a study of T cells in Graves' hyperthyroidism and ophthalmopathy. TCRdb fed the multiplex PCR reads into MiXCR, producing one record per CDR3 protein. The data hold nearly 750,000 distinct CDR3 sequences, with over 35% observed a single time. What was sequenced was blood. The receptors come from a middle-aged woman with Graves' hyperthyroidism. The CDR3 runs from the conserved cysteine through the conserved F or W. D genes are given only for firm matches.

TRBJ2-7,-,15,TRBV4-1,CASSQLLGHSYEQYF
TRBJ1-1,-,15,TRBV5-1,CASSLEPGVETEAFF
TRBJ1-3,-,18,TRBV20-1,CSARSAGALFPSGNTIYF
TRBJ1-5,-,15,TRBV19,CASREGPASNQPQHF
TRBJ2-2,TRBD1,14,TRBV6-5,CASSTRQGTGELFF
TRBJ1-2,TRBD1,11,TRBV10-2,CASSLDRVGTF
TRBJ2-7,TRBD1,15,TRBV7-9,CASSNTGTGYYEQYF
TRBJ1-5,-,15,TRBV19,CASSIGGRGNQPQHF
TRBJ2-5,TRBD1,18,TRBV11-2,CASSSWDQGVSGQETQYF
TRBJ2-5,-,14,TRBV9,CASSVSDLPETQYF
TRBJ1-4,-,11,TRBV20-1,CSARDGSRSAF
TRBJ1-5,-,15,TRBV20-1,CSAPVPVGIGQPQHF
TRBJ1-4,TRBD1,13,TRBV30,CAWTFQDREKLFF
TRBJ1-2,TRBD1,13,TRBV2,CASSGQGGYGYTF
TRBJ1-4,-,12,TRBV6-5,CASSSSGVKLFF
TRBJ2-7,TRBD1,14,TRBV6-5,CASSTGTGRIGQYF
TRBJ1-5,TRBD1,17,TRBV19,CASTGTGVLRGLRPQHF
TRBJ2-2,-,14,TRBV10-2,CASTQTGTTGELFF
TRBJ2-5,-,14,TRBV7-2,CASSLLGRQETQYF
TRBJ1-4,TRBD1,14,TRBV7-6,CASSLGTGPEKLFF
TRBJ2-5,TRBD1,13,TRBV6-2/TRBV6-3,CASSDGTEETQYF
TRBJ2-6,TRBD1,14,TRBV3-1,CASSRTGGANVLTF
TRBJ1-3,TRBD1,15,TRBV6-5,CASFDRGQAGNTIYF
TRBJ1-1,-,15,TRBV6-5,CASSYVEVVYTEAFF
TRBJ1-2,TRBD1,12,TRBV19,CASEQGASSPAF
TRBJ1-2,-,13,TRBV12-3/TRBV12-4,CASSFSAAYGYTF
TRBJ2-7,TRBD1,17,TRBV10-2,CASSPHGPGQGAGEQYF
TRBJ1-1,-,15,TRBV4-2,CASSQDAGAVTEAFF
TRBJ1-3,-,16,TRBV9,CASSLRGTAQVDTIYF
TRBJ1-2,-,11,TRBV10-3,CAIRNHDGYTF
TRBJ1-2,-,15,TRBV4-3,CASSQDGRNLGGYTF
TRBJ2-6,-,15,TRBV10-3,CAISTQGAGANVLTF
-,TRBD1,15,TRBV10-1,CASSQTGDDKNIQYF
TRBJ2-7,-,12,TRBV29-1,CSVEQGSYEQYF
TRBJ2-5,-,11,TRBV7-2,CASSNGVTQYF
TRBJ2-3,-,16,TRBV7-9,CASSLSFRRSTDTQYF
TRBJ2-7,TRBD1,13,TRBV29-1,CSAAQGSAYEQYF
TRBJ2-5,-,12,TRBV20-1,CSANQGGETQYF
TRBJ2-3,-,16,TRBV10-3,CAISESWESGADTQYF
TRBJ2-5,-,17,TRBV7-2,CASSLYGPPTLGETQYF
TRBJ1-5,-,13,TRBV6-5,CASSTSGDQPQHF
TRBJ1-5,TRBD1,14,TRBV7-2,CASSDTGGGQPQHF
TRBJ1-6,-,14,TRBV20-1,CSATPGQDNSPLHF
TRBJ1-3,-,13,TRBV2,CASKGLSGNTIYF
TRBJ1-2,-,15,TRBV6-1,CASSLGRGILYGYTF
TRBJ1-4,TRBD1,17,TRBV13,CASSLRTGASTNEKLFF
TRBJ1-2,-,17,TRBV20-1,CSARDPGTPFGRYGYTF
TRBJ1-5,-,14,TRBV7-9,CASSFGENNQPQHF
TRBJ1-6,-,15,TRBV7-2,CASSSGVSYNSPLHF
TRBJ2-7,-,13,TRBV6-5,CASKGLSSYEQYF
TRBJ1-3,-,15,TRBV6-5,CASSYNQDSGNTIYF
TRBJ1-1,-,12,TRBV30,CAWSVDTGLAFF
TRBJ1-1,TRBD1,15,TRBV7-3,CASSLRGQGDTEAFF
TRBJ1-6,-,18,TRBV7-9,CASSLIGTRGIVGPPLHF
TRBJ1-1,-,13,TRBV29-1,CSGQPGNFAEAFF
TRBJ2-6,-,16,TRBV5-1,CASSGGLPSGANVLTF
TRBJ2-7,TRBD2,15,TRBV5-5,CASSLVFSSGGEQYF